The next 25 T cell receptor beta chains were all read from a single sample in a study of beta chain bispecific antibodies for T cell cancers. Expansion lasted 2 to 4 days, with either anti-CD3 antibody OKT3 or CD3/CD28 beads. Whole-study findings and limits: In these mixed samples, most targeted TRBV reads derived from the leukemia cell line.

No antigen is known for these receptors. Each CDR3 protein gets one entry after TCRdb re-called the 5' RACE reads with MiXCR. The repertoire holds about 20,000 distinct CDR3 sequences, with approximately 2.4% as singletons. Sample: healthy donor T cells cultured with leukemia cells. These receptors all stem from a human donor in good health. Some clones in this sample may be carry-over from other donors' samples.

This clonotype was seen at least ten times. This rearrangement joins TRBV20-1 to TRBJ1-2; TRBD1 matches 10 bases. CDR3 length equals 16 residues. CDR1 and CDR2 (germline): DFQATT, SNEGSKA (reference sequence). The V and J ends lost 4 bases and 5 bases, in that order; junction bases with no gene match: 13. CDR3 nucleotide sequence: TGCAGTGCTAAGAGGGACAGGGGTTACGCGGGGTATGGCTACACCTTC. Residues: CSAKRDRGYAGYGYTF.

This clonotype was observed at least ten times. The CDR3, as DNA: TGCGCCAGCAGCTTGGGGCAAGGGGGGCTATATTCACCCCTCCACTTT. It is translated as CASSLGQGGLYSPLHF. The chain employs TRBV5-1 and TRBJ1-6; D may be TRBD1 (6 bases). Per the germline V gene, CDR1 is SGHRS and CDR2 is YFSETQ. V was trimmed by 0 bases and J by 8 bases, leaving 15 bases between them. CDR3 length equals 16 residues.

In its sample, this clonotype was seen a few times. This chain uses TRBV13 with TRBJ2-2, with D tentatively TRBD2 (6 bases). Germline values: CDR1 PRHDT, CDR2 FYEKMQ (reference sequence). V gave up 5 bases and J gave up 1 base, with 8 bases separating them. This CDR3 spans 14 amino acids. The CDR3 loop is CASSLGGNTGELFF. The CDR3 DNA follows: TGTGCCAGCAGCCTCGGGGGGAACACCGGGGAGCTGTTTTTT.

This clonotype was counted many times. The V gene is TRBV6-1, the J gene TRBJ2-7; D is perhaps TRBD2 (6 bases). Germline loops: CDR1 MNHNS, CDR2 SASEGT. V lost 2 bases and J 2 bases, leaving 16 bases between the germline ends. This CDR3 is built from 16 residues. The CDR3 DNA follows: TGTGCCAGCAGTGAATTAGCGGAAAGCGGCGCCTACGAGCAGTACTTC. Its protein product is CASSELAESGAYEQYF.

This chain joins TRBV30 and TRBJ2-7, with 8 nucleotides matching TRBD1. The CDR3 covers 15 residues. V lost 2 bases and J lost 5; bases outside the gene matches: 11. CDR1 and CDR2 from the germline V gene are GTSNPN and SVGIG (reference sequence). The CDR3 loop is CAWSFRARGLDEQYF. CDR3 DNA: TGTGCCTGGAGTTTCCGCGCCAGGGGGCTCGACGAGCAGTACTTC.

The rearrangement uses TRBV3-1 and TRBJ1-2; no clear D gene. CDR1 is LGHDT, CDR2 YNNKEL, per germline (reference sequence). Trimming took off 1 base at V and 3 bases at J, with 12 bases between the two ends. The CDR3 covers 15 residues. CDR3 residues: CASSQGYGPDYGYTF. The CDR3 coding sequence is TGTGCCAGCAGCCAAGGATACGGGCCCGACTATGGCTACACCTTC. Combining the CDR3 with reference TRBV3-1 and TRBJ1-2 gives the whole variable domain DTAVSQTPKYLVTQMGNDKSIKCEQNLGHDTMYWYKQDSKKFLKIMFSYNNKELIINETVPNRFSPKSPDKAHLNLHINSLELGDSAVYFCASSQGYGPDYGYTFGSGTRLTVV.

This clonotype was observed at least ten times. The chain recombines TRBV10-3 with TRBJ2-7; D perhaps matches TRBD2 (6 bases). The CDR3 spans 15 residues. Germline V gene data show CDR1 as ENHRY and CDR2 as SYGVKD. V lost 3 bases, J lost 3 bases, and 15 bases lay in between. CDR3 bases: TGTGCCATCAGTGAAAGTCAGGGAGGTTTCTACGAGCAGTACTTC. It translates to CAISESQGGFYEQYF.

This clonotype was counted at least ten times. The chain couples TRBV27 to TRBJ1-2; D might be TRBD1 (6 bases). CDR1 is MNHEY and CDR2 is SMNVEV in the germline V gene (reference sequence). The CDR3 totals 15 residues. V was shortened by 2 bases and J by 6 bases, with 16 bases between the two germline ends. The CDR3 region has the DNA TGTGCCAGCAGTTTACAGGCGGGGGCGACCCATGGCTACACCTTC. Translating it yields CASSLQAGATHGYTF.

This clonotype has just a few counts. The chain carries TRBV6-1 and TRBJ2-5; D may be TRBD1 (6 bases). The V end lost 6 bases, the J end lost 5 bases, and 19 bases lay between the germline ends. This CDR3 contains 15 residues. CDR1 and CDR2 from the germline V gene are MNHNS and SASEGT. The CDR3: CASSHPQGMMETQYF. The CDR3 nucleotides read TGTGCCAGCAGCCACCCACAGGGTATGATGGAGACCCAGTACTTC.

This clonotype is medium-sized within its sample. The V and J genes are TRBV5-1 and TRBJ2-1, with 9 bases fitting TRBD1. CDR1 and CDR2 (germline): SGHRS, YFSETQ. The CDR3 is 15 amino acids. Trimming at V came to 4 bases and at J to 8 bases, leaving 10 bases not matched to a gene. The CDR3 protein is CASSRSGTGIDEQFF. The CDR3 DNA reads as TGCGCCAGCAGCCGGTCCGGGACAGGGATAGATGAGCAGTTCTTC.

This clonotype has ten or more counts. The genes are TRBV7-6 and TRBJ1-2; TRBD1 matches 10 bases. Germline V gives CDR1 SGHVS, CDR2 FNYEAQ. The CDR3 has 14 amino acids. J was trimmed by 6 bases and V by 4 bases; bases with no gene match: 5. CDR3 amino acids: CASSSHGTGDGYTF. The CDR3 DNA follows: TGTGCCAGCAGCTCCCATGGGACAGGGGATGGCTACACCTTC.

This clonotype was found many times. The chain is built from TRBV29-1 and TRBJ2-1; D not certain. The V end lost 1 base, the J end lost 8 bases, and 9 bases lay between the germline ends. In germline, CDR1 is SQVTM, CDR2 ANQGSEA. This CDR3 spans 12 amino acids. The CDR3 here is CSVEGLRDEQFF. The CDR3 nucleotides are TGCAGCGTTGAAGGGCTTAGGGATGAGCAGTTCTTC.

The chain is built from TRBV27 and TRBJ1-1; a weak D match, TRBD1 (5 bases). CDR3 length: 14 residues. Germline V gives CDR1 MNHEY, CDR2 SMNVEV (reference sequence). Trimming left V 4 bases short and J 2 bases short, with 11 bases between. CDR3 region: CASSWGGLNTEAFF. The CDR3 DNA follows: TGTGCCAGCAGTTGGGGGGGACTCAACACTGAAGCTTTCTTT.

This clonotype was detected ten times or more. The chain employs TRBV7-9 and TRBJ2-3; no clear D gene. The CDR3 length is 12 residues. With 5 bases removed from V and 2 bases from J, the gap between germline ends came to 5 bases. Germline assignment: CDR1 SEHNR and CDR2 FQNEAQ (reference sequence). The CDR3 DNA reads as TGTGCCAGCAGCCCAGCCACAGATACGCAGTATTTT. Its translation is CASSPATDTQYF.

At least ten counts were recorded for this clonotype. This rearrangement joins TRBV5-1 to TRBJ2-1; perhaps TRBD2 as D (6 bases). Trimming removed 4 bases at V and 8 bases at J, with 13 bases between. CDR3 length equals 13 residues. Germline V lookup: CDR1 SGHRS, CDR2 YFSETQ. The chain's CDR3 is CASSPRRDHEQFF. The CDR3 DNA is TGCGCCAGCAGCCCCCGGCGGGATCATGAGCAGTTCTTC.

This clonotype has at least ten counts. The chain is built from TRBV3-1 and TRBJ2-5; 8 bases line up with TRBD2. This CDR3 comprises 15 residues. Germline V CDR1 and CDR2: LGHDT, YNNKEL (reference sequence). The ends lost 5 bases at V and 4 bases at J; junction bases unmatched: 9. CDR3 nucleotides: TGTGCCAGCAGCGGGGCCAGCGGGGGCGGAGAGACCCAGTACTTC. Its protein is CASSGASGGGETQYF.

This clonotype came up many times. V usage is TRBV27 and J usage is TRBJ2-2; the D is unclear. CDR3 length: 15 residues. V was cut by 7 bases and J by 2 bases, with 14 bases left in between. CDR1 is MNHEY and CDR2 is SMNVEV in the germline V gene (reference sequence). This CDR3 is CASTLGGPNTGELFF. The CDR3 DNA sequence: TGTGCCAGCACCCTTGGTGGGCCCAACACCGGGGAGCTGTTTTTT.

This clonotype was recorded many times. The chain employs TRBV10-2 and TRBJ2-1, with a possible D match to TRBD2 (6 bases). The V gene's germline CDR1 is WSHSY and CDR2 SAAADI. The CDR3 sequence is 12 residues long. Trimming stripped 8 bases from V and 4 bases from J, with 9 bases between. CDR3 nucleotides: TGCGCCAGCGCACGGGGGTACAATGAGCAGTTCTTC. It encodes CASARGYNEQFF.

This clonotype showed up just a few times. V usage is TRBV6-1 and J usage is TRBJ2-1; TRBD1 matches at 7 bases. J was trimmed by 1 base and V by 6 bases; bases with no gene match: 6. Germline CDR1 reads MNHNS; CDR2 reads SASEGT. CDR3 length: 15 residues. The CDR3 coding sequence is TGTGCCAGCAGCCCGGGACAGAATTCCTACAATGAGCAGTTCTTC. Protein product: CASSPGQNSYNEQFF.

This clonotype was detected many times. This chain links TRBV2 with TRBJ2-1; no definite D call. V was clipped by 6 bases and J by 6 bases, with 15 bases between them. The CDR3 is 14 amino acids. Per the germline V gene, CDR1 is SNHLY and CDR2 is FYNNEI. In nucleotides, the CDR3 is TGTGCCAGCAGAGACCCCGGGCCCTTCAATGAGCAGTTCTTC. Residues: CASRDPGPFNEQFF.

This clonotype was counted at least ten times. CDR3 nucleotide sequence: TGTGCCAGCGCAAGAGACAGCACCCTAGTGGGTGAGCAGTTCTTC. This encodes CASARDSTLVGEQFF. This chain uses TRBV7-3 with TRBJ2-1; weak D call: TRBD1 (5 bases). Germline assignment: CDR1 SGHTA and CDR2 FQGTGA. V was pared by 8 bases and J by 9 bases, with 23 bases between. The CDR3 runs to 15 residues.

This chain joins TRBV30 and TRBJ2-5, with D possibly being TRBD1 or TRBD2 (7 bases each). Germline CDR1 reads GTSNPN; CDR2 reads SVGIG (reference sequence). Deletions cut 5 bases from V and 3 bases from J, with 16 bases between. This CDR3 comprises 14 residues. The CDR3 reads CAWEPGGAKETQYF. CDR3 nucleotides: TGTGCCTGGGAACCAGGGGGGGCGAAAGAGACCCAGTACTTC.

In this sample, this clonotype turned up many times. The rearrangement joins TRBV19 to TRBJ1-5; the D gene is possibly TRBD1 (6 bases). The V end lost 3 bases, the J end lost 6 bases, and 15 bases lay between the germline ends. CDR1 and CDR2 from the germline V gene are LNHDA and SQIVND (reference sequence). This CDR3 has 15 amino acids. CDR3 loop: CASSMGGGLGQPQHF. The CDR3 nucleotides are TGTGCCAGTAGTATGGGTGGGGGGCTTGGTCAGCCCCAGCATTTT.

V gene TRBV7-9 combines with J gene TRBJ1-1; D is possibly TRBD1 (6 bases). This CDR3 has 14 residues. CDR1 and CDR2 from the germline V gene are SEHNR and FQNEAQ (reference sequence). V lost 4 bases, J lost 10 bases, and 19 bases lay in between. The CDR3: CASSSARQALRAFF. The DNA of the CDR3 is TGTGCCAGCAGCTCGGCGCGACAGGCGCTCCGAGCTTTCTTT.

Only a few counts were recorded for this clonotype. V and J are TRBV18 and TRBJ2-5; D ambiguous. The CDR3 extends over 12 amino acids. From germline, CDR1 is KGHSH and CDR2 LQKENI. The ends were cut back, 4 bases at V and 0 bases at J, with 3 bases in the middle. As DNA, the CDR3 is TGTGCCAGCTCACGGGACCAAGAGACCCAGTACTTC. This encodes CASSRDQETQYF.